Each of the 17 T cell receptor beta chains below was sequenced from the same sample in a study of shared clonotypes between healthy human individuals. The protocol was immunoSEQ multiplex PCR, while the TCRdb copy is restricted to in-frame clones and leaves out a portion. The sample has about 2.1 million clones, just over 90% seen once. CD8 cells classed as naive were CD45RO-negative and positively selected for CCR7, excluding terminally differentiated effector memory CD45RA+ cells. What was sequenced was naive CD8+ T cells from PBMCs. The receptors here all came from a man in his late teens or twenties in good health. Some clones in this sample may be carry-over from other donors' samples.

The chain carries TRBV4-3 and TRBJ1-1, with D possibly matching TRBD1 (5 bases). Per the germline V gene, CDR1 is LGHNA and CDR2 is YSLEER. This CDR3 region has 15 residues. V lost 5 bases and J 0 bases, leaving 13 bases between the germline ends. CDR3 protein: CASSSRRGMNTEAFF. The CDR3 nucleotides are TGCGCCAGCAGCTCACGACGGGGCATGAACACTGAAGCTTTCTTT.

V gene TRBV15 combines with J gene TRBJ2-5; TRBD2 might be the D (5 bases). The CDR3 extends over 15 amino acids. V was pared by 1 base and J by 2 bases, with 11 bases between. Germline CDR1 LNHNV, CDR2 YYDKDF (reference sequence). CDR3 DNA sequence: TGTGCCACCAGCAGAGCGGGAAACGGGCAAGAGACCCAGTACTTC. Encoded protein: CATSRAGNGQETQYF.

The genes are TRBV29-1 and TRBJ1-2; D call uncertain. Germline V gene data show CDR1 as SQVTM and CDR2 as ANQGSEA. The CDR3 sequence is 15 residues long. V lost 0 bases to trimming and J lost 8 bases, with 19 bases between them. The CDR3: CSVEDQWVFVGGYTF. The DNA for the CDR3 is TGCAGCGTTGAAGATCAGTGGGTGTTTGTCGGAGGCTACACCTTC.

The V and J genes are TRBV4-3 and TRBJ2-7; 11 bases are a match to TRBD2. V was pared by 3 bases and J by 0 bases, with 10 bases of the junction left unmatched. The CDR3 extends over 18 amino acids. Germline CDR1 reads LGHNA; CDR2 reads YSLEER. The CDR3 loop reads CASSQDGLAGLSSYEQYF. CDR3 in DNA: TGCGCCAGCAGCCAGGACGGACTAGCGGGCCTTAGCTCCTACGAGCAGTACTTC.

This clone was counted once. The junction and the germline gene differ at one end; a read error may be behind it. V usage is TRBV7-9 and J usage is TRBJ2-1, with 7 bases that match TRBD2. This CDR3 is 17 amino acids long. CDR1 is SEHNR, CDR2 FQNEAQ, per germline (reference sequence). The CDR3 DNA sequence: TGTGCCAGCAGCCGAAAGGGGTGGGAGGGTCGCTACCATGAGCAGTTCTTC. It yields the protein CASSRKGWEGRYHEQFF.

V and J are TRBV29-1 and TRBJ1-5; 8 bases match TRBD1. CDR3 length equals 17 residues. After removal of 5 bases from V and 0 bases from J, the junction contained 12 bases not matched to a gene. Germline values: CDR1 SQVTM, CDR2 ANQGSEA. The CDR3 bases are TGCAGCGTTTTACTCGGACAGGGCCCGTATAGCAATCAGCCCCAGCATTTT. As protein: CSVLLGQGPYSNQPQHF.

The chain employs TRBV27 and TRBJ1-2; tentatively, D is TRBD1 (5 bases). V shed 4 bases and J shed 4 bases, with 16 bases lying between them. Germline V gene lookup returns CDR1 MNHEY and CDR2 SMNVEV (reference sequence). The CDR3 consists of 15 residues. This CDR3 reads CASSSTSRDGYGYTF. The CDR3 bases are TGTGCCAGCAGTTCCACCAGCCGGGACGGCTATGGCTACACCTTC.

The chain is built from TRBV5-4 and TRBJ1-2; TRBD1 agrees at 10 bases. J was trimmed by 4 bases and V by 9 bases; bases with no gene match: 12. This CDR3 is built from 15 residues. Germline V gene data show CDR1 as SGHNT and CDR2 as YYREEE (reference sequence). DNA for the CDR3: TGTGCCACCGAACGGGACAGGGGTGGGTCCTATGGCTACACCTTC. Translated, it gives CATERDRGGSYGYTF.

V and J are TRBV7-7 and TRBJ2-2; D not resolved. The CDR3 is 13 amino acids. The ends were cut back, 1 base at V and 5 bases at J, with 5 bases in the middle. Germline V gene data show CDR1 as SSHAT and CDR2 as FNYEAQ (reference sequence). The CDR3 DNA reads TGTGCCAGCAGCTTAGTTAAGACCGGGGAGCTGTTTTTT. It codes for CASSLVKTGELFF. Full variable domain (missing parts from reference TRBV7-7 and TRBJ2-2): GAGVSQSPRYKVTKRGQDVTLRCDPISSHATLYWYQQALGQGPEFLTYFNYEAQPDKSGLPSDRFSAERPEGSISTLTIQRTEQRDSAMYRCASSLVKTGELFFGEGSRLTVL.

The CDR3 here is CASSQSAAGVYEQYF. DNA of the CDR3: TGCGCCAGCAGCCAATCGGCAGCGGGAGTATACGAGCAGTACTTC. The genes are TRBV4-1 and TRBJ2-7; 8 bases align to TRBD2. With V trimmed by 2 bases and J by 4 bases, 7 bases remained unmatched. The germline CDR1 and CDR2 sequences are MGHRA and YSYEKL. The CDR3 consists of 15 residues.

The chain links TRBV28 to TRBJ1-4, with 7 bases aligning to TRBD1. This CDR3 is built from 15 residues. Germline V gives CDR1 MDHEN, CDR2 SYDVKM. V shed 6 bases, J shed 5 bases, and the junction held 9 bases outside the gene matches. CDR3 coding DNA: TGTGCCAGCAGCAACGAGGACAGGCGGAATGAAAAACTGTTTTTT. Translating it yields CASSNEDRRNEKLFF.

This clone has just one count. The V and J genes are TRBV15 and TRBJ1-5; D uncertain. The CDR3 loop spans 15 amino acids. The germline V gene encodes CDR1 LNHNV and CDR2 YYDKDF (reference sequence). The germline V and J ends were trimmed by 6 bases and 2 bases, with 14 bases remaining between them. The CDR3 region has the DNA TGTGCCACCAGGGCCAACTCGCCGGGCAATCAGCCCCAGCATTTT. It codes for CATRANSPGNQPQHF.

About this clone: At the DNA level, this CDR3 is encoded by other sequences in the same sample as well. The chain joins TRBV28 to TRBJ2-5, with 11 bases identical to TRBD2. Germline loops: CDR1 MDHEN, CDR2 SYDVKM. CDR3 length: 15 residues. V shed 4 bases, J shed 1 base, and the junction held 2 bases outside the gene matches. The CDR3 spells CASSSGTSGQETQYF. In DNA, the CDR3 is TGTGCCAGCAGTTCCGGGACTAGCGGCCAAGAGACCCAGTACTTC. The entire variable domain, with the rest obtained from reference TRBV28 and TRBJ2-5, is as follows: DVKVTQSSRYLVKRTGEKVFLECVQDMDHENMFWYRQDPGLGLRLIYFSYDVKMKEKGDIPEGYSVSREKKERFSLILESASTNQTSMYLCASSSGTSGQETQYFGPGTRLLVL.

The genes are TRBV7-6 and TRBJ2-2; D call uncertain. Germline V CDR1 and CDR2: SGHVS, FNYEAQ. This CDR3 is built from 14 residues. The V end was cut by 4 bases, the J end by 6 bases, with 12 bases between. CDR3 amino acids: CASSSPPFPGELFF. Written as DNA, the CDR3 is TGTGCCAGCAGCTCACCCCCATTTCCCGGGGAGCTGTTTTTT.

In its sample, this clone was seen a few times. The CDR3 DNA sequence: TGTGCCAGCAGCCAAGGGACAAAAGCAACTGAAGCTTTCTTT. Its translation is CASSQGTKATEAFF. The chain carries TRBV9 and TRBJ1-1; a possible D gene is TRBD1 (6 bases). The CDR3 has 14 residues. Germline-derived CDR1 and CDR2 are SGDLS and YYNGEE. With 4 bases removed from V and 5 bases from J, the gap between germline ends came to 15 bases.

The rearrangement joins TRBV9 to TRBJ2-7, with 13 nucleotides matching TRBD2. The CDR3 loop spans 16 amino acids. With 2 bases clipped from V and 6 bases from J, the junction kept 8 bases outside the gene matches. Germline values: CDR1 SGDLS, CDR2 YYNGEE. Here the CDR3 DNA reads TGTGCCAGCAGCGTTAGGACTAGCGGGAGAGGAGCCGAGCAGTACTTC. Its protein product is CASSVRTSGRGAEQYF.

The CDR3 reads CATSPTSGITGELFF. In DNA form, the CDR3 reads TGTGCCACCAGCCCGACTAGCGGGATCACCGGGGAGCTGTTTTTT. V gene TRBV15 combines with J gene TRBJ2-2; the match to TRBD2 covers 11 bases. This CDR3 comprises 15 residues. J gave up 4 bases and V 5 bases, and 3 bases lay outside the gene matches. Per the germline V gene, CDR1 is LNHNV and CDR2 is YYDKDF (reference sequence).